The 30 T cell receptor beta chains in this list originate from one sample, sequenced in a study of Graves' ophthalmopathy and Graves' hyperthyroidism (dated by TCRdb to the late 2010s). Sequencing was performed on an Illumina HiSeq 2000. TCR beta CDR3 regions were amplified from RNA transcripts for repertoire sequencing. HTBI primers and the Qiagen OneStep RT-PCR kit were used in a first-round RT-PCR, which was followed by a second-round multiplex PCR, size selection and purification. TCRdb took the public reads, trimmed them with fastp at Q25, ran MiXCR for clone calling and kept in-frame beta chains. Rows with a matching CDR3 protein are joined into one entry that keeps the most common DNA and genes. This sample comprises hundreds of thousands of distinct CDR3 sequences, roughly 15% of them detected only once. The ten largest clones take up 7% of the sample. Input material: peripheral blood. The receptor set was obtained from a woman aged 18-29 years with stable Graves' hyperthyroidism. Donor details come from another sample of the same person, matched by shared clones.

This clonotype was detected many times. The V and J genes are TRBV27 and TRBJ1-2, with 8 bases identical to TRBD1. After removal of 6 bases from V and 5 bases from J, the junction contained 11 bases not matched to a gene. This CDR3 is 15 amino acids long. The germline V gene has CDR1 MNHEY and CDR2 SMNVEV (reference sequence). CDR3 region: CASSLQGDLPYGYTF. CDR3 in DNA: TGTGCCAGCAGCTTACAGGGGGATCTCCCTTATGGCTACACCTTC.

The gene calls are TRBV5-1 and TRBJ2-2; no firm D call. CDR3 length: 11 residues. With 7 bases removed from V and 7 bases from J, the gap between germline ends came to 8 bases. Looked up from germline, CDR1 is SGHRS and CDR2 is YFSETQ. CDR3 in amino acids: CASLKIGELFF. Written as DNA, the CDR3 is TGCGCCAGCTTAAAAATCGGGGAGCTGTTTTTT.

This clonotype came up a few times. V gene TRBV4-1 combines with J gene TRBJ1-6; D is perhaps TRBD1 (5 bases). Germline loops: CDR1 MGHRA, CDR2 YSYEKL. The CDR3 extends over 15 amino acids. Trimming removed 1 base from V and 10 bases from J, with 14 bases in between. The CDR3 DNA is TGCGCCAGCAGCCAAGGTTTAGGGGAGGAATCACCCCTCCACTTT. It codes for CASSQGLGEESPLHF.

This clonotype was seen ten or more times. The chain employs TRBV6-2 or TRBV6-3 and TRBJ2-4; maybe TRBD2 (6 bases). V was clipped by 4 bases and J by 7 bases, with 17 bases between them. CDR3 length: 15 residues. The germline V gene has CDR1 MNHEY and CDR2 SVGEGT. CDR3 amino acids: CASSSPGLFWNIQYF. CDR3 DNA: TGTGCCAGCAGTTCTCCGGGACTTTTTTGGAACATTCAGTACTTC.

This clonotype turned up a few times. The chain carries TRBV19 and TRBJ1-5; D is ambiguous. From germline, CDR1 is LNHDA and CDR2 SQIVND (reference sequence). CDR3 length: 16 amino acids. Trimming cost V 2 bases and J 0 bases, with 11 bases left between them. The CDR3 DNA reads TGTGCCAGTAGTATACCATCGGGCGCTAGCAATCAGCCCCAGCATTTT. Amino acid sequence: CASSIPSGASNQPQHF.

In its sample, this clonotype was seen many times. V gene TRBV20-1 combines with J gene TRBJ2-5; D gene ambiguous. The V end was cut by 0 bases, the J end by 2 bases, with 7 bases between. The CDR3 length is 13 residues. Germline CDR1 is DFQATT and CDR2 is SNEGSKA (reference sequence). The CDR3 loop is CSARETQQETQYF. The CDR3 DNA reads TGCAGTGCTAGAGAGACCCAACAAGAGACCCAGTACTTC.

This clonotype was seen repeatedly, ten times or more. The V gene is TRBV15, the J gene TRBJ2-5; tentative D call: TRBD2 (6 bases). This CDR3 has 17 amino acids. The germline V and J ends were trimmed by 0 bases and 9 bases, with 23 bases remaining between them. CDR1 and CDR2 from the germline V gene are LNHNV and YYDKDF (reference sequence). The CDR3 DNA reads TGTGCCACCAGCAGAGATCATGCTAGCGATTACCTATGGGCCCAGTACTTC. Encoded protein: CATSRDHASDYLWAQYF.

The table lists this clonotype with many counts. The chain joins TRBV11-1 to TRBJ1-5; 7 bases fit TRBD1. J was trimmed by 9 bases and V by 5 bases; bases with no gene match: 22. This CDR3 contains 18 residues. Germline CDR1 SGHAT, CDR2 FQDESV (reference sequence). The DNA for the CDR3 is TGTGCCAGCAGCACCAAAGGCGACCGGGACAGCCTTCAGGGGCCCCAGCATTTT. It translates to CASSTKGDRDSLQGPQHF. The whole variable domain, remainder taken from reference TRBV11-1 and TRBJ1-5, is EAEVAQSPRYKITEKSQAVAFWCDPISGHATLYWYRQILGQGPELLVQFQDESVVDDSQLPKDRFSAERLKGVDSTLKIQPAELGDSAMYLCASSTKGDRDSLQGPQHFGDGTRLSIL.

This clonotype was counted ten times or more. This CDR3 reads CASSPGGHTGELFF. The CDR3 DNA follows: TGCGCCAGCAGCCCAGGGGGCCACACCGGGGAGCTGTTTTTT. The chain combines TRBV5-1 with TRBJ2-2, with 8 positions matching TRBD1. Trimming removed 4 bases from V and 3 bases from J; junction bases left unmatched: 2. Germline CDR1 SGHRS, CDR2 YFSETQ. This CDR3 contains 14 residues.

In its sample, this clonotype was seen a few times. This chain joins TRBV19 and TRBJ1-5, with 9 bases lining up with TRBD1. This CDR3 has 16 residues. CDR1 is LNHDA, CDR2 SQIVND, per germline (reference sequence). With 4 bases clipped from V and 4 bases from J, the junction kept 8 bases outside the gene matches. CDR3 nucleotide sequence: TGTGCCAGTAGTAGACGGACAGGGGCCGATAATCAGCCCCAGCATTTT. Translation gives CASSRRTGADNQPQHF.

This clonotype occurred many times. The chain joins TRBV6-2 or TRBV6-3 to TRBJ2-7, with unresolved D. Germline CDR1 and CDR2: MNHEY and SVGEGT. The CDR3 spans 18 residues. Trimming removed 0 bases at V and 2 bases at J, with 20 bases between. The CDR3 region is CASSYSIRMRRSPYEQYF. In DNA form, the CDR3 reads TGTGCCAGCAGTTACTCGATCCGGATGAGGCGGTCCCCCTACGAGCAGTACTTC.

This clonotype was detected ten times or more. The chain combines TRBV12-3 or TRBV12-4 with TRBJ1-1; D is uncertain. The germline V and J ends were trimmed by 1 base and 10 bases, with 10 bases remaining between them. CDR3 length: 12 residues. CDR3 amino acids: CASSLVGWAAFF. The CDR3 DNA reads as TGTGCCAGCAGTTTAGTTGGGTGGGCAGCTTTCTTT.

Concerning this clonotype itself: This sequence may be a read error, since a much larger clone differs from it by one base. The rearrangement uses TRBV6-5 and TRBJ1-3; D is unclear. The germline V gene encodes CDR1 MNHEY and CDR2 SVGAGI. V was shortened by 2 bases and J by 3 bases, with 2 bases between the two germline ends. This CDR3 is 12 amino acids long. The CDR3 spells CASSYIGNTIYF. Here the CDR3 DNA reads TGTGCCAGCAGTTACATTGGAAACACCATATATTTT.

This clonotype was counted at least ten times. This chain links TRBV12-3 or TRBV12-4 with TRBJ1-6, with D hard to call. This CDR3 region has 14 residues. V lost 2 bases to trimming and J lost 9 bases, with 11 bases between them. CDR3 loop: CASSLTPGASPLHF. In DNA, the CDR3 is TGTGCCAGCAGTTTAACGCCGGGAGCTTCACCCCTCCACTTT.

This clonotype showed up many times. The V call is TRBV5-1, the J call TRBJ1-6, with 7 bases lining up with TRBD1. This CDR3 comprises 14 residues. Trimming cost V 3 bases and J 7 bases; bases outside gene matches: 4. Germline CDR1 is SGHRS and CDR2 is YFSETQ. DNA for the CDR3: TGCGCCAGCAGCTATCGGGACAGCAATTCACCCCTCCACTTT. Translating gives CASSYRDSNSPLHF. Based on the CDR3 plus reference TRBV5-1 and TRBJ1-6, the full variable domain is KAGVTQTPRYLIKTRGQQVTLSCSPISGHRSVSWYQQTPGQGLQFLFEYFSETQRNKGNFPGRFSGRQFSNSRSEMNVSTLELGDSALYLCASSYRDSNSPLHFGNGTRLTVT.

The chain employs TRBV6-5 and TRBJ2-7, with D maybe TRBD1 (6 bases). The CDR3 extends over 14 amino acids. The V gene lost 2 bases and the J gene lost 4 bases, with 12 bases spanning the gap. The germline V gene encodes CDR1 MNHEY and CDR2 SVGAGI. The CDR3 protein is CASSYRTDSYEQYF. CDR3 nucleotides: TGTGCCAGCAGTTACAGGACAGATTCATACGAGCAGTACTTC.

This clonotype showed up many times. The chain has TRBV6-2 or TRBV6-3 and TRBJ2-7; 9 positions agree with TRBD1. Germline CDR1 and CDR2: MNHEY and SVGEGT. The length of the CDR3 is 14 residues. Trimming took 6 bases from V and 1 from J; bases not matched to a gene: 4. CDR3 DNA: TGTGCCAGCAGGTTCGGACAGGGGTCCTACGAGCAGTACTTC. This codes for CASRFGQGSYEQYF.

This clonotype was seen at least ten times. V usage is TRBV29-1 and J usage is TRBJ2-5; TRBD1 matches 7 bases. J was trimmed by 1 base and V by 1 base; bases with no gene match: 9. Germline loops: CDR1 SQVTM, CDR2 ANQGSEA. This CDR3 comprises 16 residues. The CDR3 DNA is TGCAGCGTTGAAGGATCGCCAAACAGGGGCCAAGAGACCCAGTACTTC. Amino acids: CSVEGSPNRGQETQYF.

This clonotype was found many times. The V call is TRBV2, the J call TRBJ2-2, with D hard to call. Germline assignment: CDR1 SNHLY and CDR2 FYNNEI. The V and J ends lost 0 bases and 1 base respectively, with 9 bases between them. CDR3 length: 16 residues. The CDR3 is CASSEARSLNTGELFF. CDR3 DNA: TGTGCCAGCAGTGAAGCACGCAGTCTGAACACCGGGGAGCTGTTTTTT. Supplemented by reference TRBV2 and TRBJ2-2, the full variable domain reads EPEVTQTPSHQVTQMGQEVILRCVPISNHLYFYWYRQILGQKVEFLVSFYNNEISEKSEIFDDQFSVERPDGSNFTLKIRSTKLEDSAMYFCASSEARSLNTGELFFGEGSRLTVL.

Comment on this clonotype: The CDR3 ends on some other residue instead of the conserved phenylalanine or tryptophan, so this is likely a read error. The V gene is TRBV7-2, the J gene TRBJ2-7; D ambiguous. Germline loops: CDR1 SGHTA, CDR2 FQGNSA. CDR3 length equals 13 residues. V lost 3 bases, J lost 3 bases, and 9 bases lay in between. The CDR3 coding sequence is TGTGCCAGCAGCTTCTATACACTCTACGAGCAGTACTCC. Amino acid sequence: CASSFYTLYEQYS.

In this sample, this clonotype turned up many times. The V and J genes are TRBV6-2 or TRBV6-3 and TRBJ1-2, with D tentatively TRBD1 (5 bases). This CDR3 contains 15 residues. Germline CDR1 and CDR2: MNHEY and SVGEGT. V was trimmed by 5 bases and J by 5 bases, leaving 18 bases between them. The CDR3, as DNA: TGTGCCAGCAGTGCGAATTGGGCAGGGACTTATGGCTACACCTTC. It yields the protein CASSANWAGTYGYTF.

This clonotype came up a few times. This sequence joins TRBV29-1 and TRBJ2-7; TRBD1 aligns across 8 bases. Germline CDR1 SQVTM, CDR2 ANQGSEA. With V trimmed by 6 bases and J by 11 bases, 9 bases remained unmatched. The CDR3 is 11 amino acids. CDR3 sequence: CSVDRGRVEYF. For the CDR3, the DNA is TGCAGCGTCGACAGGGGAAGAGTGGAGTACTTC.

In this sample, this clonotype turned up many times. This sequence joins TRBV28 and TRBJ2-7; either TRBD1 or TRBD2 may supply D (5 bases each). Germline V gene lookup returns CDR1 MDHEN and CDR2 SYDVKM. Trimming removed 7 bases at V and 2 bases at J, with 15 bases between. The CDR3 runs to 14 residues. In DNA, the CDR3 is TGTGCCAGCATTGCCCCGGGGCGGGCCTACGAGCAGTACTTC. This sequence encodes CASIAPGRAYEQYF.

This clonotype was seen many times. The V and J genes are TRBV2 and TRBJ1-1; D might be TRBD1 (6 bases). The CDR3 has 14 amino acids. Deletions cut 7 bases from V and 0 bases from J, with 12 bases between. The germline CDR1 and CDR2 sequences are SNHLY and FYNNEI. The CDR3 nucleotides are TGTGCCAGCACCAGGACAGAGCTGAACACTGAAGCTTTCTTT. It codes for CASTRTELNTEAFF.

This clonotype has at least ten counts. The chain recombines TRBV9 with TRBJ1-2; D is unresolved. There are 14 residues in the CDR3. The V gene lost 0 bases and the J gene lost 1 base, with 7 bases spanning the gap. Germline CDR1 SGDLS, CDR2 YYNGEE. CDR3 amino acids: CASSVGSVNYGYTF. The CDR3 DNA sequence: TGTGCCAGCAGCGTAGGCAGCGTTAACTATGGCTACACCTTC. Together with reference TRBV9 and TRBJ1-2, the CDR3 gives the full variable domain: DSGVTQTPKHLITATGQRVTLRCSPRSGDLSVYWYQQSLDQGLQFLIQYYNGEERAKGNILERFSAQQFPDLHSELNLSSLELGDSALYFCASSVGSVNYGYTFGSGTRLTVV.

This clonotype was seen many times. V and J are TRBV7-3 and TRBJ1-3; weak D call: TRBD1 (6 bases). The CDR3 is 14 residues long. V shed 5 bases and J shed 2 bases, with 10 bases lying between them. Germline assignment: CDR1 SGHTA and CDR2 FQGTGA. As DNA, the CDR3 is TGTGCCAGCAGCCCGGACAGTACTGGAAACACCATATATTTT. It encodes CASSPDSTGNTIYF.

The CDR3, as DNA: TGTGCCAGCAGATTTCGCACCGGGACTAGCACGACAGATACGCAGTATTTT. This sequence encodes CASRFRTGTSTTDTQYF. This chain joins TRBV12-3 or TRBV12-4 and TRBJ2-3; 9 bases are a match to TRBD2. Trimming removed 6 bases from V and 3 bases from J; junction bases left unmatched: 13. This CDR3 comprises 17 residues.

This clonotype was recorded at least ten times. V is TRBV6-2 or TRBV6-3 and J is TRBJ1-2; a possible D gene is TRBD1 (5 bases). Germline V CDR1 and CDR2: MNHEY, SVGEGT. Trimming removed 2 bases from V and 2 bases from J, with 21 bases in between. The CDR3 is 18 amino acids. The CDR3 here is CASSYRAGGPGGNYGYTF. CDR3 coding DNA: TGTGCCAGCAGTTACAGGGCCGGAGGTCCGGGGGGAAACTATGGCTACACCTTC.

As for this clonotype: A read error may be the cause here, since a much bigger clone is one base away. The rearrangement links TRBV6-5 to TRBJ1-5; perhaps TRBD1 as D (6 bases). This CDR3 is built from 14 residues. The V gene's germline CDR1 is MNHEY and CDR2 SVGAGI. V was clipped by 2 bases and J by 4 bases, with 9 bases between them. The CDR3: CASSYNRDNQPQHF. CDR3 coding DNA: TGTGCCAGCAGTTACAACAGGGATAATCAGCCCCAGCATTTT.

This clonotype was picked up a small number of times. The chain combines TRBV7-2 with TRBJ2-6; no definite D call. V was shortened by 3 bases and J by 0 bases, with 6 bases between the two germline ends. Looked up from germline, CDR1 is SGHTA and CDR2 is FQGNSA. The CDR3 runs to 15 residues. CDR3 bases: TGTGCCAGCAGCTTCGGTACCTCTGGGGCCAACGTCCTGACTTTC. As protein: CASSFGTSGANVLTF.